This T cell receptor beta chain was observed in a study of T cells in Graves' hyperthyroidism and ophthalmopathy. V dropped 6 bases and J dropped 2 bases, with 13 bases sitting between them. This CDR3 region has 14 residues. Per germline, CDR1 SQVTM and CDR2 ANQGSEA. The TCR beta CDR3 regions underwent amplification using RNA transcripts as the source. TCR CDR3 underwent first-round RT-PCR with the HTBI primer set. TCRdb redid the calling of the multiplex PCR reads with MiXCR, one entry per CDR3 protein. The sample carries about 840,000 distinct CDR3 sequences, 38% recorded once. The TCR comes from a man between 18 and 35 years old with Graves' hyperthyroidism. Sequenced input: blood. The genes are TRBV29-1 and TRBJ2-2; D is possibly TRBD2 (6 bases). CDR3 region: CSVDGTPNTGELFF. The CDR3 nucleotides are TGCAGCGTCGACGGGACTCCCAACACCGGGGAGCTGTTTTTT.